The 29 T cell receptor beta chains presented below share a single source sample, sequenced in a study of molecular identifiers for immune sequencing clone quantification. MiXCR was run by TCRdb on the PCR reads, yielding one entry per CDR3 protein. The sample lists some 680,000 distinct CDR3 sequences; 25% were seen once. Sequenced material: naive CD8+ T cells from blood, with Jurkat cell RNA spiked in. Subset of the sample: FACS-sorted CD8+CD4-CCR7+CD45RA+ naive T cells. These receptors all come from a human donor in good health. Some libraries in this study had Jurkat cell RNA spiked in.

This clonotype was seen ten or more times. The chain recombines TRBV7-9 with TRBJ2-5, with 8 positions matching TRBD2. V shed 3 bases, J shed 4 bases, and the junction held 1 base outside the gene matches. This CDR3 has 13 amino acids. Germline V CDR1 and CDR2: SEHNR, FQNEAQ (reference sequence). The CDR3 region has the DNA TGTGCCAGCAGCTTTGGACTAGCAGAGACCCAGTACTTC. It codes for CASSFGLAETQYF. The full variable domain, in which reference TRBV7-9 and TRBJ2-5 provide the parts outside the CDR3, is DTGVSQNPRHKITKRGQNVTFRCDPISEHNRLYWYRQTLGQGPEFLTYFQNEAQLEKSRLLSDRFSAERPKGSFSTLEIQRTEQGDSAMYLCASSFGLAETQYFGPGTRLLVL.

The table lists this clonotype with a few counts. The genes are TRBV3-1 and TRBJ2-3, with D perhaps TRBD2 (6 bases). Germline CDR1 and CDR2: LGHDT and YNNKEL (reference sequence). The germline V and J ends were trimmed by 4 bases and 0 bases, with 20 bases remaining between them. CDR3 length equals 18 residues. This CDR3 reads CASSPPARGFTSTDTQYF. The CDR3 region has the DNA TGTGCCAGCAGCCCGCCAGCCCGGGGGTTTACTAGCACAGATACGCAGTATTTT.

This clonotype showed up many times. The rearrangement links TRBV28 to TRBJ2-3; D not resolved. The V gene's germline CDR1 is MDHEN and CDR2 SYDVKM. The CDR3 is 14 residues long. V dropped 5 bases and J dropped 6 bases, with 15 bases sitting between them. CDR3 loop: CASSTPSEGDTQYF. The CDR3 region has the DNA TGTGCCAGCAGTACTCCGTCAGAAGGGGATACGCAGTATTTT.

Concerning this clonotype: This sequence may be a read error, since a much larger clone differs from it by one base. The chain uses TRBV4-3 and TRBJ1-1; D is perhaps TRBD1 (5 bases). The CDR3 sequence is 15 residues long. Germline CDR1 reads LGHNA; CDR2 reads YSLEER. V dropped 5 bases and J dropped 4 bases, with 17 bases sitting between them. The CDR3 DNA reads TGCGCCAGCAGCGGAGAGGGACCGATGATCACTGAAGCTTTCTTT. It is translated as CASSGEGPMITEAFF.

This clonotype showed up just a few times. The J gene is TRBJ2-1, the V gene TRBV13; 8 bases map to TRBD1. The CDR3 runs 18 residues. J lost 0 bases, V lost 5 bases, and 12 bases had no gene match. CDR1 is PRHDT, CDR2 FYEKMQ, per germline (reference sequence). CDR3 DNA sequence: TGTGCCAGCAGCCCAGAGATGGACAGGGCCAGCTCCTACAATGAGCAGTTCTTC. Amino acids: CASSPEMDRASSYNEQFF.

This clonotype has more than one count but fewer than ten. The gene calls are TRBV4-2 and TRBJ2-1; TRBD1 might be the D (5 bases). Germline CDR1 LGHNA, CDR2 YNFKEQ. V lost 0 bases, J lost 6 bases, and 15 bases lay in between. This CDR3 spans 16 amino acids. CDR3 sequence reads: CASSQEGVAAGNEQFF. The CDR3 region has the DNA TGTGCCAGCAGCCAAGAAGGGGTAGCCGCAGGCAATGAGCAGTTCTTC.

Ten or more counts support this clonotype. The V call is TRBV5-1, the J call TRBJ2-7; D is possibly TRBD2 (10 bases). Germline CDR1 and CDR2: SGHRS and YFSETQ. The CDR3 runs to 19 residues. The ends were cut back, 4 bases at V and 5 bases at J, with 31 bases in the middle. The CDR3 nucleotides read TGCGCCAGCAGCAAGGGACAGGGCACCACTAGCGGGAAGAATGACGAGCAGTACTTC. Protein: CASSKGQGTTSGKNDEQYF.

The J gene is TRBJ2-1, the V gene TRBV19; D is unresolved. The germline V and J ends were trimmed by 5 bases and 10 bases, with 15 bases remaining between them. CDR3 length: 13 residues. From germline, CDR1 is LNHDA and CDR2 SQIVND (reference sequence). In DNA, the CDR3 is TGTGCCAGTAGTGTTTATCCGATTATGGAGCAGTTCTTC. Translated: CASSVYPIMEQFF.

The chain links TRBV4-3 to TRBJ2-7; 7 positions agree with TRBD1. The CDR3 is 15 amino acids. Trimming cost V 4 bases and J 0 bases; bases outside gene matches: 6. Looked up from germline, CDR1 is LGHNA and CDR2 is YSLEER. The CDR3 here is CASSPDKGASYEQYF. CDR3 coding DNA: TGCGCCAGCAGCCCAGACAAGGGGGCCTCCTACGAGCAGTACTTC.

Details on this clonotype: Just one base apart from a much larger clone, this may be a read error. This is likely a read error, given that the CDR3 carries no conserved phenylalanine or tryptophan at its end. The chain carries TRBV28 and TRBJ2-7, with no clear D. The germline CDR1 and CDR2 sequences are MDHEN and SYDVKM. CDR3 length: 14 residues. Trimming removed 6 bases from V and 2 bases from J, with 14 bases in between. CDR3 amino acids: CASSHLVQTYEQYY. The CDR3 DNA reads TGTGCCAGCAGCCACCTGGTGCAAACCTACGAGCAGTACTAC.

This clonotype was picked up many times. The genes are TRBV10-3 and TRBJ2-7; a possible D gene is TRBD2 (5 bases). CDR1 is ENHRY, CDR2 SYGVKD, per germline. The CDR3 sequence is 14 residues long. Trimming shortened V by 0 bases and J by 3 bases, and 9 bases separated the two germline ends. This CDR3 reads CAISESRGYYEQYF. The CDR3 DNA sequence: TGTGCCATCAGTGAGTCGAGAGGGTACTACGAGCAGTACTTC.

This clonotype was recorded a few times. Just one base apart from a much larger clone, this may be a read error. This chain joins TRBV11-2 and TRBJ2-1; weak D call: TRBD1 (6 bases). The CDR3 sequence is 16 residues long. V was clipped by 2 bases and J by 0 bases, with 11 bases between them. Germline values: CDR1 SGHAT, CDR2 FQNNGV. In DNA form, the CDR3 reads TGTGCCAGCAGCTTAAGGGGGATGGTCTCCTACAATGAGCAGTTCTTC. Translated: CASSLRGMVSYNEQFF.

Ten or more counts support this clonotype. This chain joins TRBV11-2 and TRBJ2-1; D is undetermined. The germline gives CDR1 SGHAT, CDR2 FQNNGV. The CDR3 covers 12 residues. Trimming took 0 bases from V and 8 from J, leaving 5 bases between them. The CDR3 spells CASSLDRDEQFF. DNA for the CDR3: TGTGCCAGCAGCTTAGATCGAGATGAGCAGTTCTTC. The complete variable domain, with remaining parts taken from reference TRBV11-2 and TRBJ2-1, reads EAGVAQSPRYKIIEKRQSVAFWCNPISGHATLYWYQQILGQGPKLLIQFQNNGVVDDSQLPKDRFSAERLKGVDSTLKIQPAKLEDSAVYLCASSLDRDEQFFGPGTRLTVL.

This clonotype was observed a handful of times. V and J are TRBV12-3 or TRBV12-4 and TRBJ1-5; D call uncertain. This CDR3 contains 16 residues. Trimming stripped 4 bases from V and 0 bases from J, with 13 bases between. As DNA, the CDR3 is TGTGCCAGCAGTTCCGGGCCCCGTTATAGCAATCAGCCCCAGCATTTT. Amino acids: CASSSGPRYSNQPQHF.

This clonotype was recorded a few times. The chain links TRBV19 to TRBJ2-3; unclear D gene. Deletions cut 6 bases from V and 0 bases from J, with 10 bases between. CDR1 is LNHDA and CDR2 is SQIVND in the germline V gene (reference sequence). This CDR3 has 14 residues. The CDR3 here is CASSAFDSTDTQYF. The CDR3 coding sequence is TGTGCCAGTAGCGCGTTCGACAGCACAGATACGCAGTATTTT.

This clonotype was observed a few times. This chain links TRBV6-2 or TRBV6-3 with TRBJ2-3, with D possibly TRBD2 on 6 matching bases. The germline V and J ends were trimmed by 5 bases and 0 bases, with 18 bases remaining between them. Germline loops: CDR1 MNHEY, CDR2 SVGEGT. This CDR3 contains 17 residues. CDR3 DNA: TGTGCCAGCAGTCCACCTGGGACTCCAACTAGCACAGATACGCAGTATTTT. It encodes CASSPPGTPTSTDTQYF.

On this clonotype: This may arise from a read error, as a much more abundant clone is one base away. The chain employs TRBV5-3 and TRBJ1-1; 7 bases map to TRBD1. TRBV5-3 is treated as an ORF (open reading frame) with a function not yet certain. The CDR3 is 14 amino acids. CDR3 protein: CASSAGQANTEALF. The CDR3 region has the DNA TGTGCCAGCAGCGCCGGACAGGCGAACACTGAAGCTCTCTTT.

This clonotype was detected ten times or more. The CDR3 DNA reads as TGTGCCAGTAGTATAGGGACAAGGGGGAACAATCAGCCCCAGCATTTT. Its translation is CASSIGTRGNNQPQHF. The chain links TRBV19 to TRBJ1-5, with D possibly being TRBD1 (6 bases). This CDR3 comprises 16 residues. Per germline, CDR1 LNHDA and CDR2 SQIVND (reference sequence). V lost 1 base and J 3 bases, leaving 13 bases between the germline ends. The variable domain in full, with the rest retrieved from reference TRBV19 and TRBJ1-5, is DGGITQSPKYLFRKEGQNVTLSCEQNLNHDAMYWYRQDPGQGLRLIYYSQIVNDFQKGDIAEGYSVSREKKESFPLTVTSAQKNPTAFYLCASSIGTRGNNQPQHFGDGTRLSIL.

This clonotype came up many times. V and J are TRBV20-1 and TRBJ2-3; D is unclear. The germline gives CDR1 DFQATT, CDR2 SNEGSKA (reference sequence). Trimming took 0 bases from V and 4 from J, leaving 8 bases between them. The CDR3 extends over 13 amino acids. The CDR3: CSARDWSSDTQYF. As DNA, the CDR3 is TGCAGTGCTAGAGATTGGAGTTCAGATACGCAGTATTTT.

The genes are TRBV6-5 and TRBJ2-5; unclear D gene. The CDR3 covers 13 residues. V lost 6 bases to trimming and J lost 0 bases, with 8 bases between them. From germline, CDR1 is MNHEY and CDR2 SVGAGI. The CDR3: CASSSRYQETQYF. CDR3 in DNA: TGTGCCAGCAGCAGCAGGTACCAAGAGACCCAGTACTTC.

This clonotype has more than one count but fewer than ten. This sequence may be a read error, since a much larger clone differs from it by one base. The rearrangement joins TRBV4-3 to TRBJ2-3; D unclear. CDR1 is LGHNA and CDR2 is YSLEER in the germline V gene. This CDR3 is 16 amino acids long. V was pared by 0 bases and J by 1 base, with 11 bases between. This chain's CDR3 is CASSQDRRARTDTQYF. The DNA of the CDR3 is TGCGCCAGCAGCCAAGATCGACGGGCCCGCACAGATACGCAGTATTTT.

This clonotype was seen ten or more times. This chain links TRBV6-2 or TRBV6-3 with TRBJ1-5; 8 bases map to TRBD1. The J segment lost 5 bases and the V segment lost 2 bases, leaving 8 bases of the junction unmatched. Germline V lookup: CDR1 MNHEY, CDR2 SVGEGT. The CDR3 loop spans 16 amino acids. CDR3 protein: CASSYLQGEVDQPQHF. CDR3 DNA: TGTGCCAGCAGTTACCTACAGGGGGAAGTTGATCAGCCCCAGCATTTT.

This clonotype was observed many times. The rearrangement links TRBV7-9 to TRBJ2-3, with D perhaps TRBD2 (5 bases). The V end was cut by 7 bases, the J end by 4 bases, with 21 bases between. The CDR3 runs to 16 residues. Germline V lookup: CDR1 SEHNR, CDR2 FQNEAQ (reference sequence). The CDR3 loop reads CASIKKVDSRADTQYF. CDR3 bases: TGTGCCAGCATCAAGAAGGTGGACTCCCGAGCAGATACGCAGTATTTT.

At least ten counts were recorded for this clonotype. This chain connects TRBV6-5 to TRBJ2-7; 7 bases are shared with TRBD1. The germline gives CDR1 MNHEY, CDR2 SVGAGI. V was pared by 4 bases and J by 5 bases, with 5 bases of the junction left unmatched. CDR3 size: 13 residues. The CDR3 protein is CASSSGGYNEQYF. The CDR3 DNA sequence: TGTGCCAGCAGTTCAGGGGGTTACAACGAGCAGTACTTC.

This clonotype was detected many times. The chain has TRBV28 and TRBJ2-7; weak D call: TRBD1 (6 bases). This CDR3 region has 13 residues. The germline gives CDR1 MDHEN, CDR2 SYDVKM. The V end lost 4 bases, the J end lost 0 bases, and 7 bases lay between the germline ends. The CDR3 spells CASSWGLSYEQYF. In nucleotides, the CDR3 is TGTGCCAGCAGTTGGGGGCTCTCCTACGAGCAGTACTTC. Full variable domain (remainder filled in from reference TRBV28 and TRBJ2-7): DVKVTQSSRYLVKRTGEKVFLECVQDMDHENMFWYRQDPGLGLRLIYFSYDVKMKEKGDIPEGYSVSREKKERFSLILESASTNQTSMYLCASSWGLSYEQYFGPGTRLTVT.

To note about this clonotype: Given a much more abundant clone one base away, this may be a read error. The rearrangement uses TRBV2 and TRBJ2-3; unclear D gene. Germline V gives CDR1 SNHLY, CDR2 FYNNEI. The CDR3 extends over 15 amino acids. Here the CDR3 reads CSSSDGAISTDTQYF. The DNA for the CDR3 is TGTTCCAGCAGTGATGGAGCGATTAGCACAGATACGCAGTATTTT.

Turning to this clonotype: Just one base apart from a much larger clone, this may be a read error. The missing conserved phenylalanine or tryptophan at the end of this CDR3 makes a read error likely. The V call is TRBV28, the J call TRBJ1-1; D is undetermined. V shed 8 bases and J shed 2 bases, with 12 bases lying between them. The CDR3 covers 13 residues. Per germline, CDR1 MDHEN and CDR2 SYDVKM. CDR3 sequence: CASSVRENTEAFL. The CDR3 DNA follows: TGTGCCAGCTCAGTCCGGGAAAACACTGAAGCTTTCTTA.

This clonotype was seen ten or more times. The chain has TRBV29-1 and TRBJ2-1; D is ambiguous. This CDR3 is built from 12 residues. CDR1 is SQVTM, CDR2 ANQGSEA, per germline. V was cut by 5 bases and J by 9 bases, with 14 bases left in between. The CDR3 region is CSVLLPAGEQFF. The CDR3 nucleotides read TGCAGCGTTCTCCTACCCGCCGGTGAGCAGTTCTTC.

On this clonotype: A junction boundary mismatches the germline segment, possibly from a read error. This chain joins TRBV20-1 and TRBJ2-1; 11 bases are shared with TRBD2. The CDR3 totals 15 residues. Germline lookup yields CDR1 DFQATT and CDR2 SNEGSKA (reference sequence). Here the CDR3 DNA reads TGCAGTGCCCATTCTAGCGGGAGGCCTGGGAATGAGCAGATCTTC. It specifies CSAHSSGRPGNEQIF.